This TCR beta chain was profiled in a study of cytomegalovirus exposure and HLA in healthy donors. The CDR3 runs to 13 residues. V was cut by 0 bases and J by 9 bases, with 11 bases left in between. Germline-derived CDR1 and CDR2 are SGHTA and FQGNSA. To note about this clone: Its specificity is not known.

Study-wide results and caveats: Rarity held for most TCR sequences, but there were some public TCRs that occurred in many donors. The study recorded fewer than 200 TCR beta chains that were cytomegalovirus-associated.

In the PCR, 60 Vbeta and 13 Jbeta primers were used. Authors' methods: Per a later analysis, the number of unique TCR beta chains was around 79 million, of which 10 million to 11 million were shared. Assay: immunoSEQ multiplex PCR; the TCRdb copy retains only in-frame clones and omits some. The DNA gave D and trimming, while V, J and clone size come from that table. This sample has 190,000 or so clones, with 70% to 85% found just once. Sequenced material: PBMCs. The receptor's source is a boy aged 2 to 9 in good health and CMV-seronegative. The V gene is TRBV7-2, the J gene TRBJ1-2; D call uncertain. As DNA, the CDR3 is TGTGCCAGCAGCTTAGCTGCCTGGGAGAGCTACACCTTC. Protein product: CASSLAAWESYTF.